Listed below are T cell receptor beta chains from one sample, sequenced in a study of regulatory T cells in long-lasting Graves disease. TCRdb re-called the multiplex PCR reads through MiXCR, storing one row per CDR3 protein. The sample has 370,000 or so distinct CDR3 sequences; roughly 16% are singletons. The sample also formed part of further work on T cells in Graves' hyperthyroidism and ophthalmopathy.

Sequencing was performed on peripheral blood mononuclear cells (PBMCs), taken at new diagnosis, from a patient treated with antithyroid drugs. Source of these receptors: a woman between 18 and 30 years old with Graves disease. CDR3s include the opening cysteine and the closing phenylalanine or tryptophan. The order of the fields is J gene, V gene, clone size, D gene, CDR3 DNA, CDR3 protein. The D gene is left open where the match is weak. Rows give clone size only sometimes, using once, few, many, or a class for an expanded clone.

J: TRBJ2-2
V: TRBV6-1
size: many
D: -
DNA: TGTGCCAGCAGTGAAGTGGCCGACACCGGGGAGCTGTTTTTT
CDR3: CASSEVADTGELFF

J: TRBJ2-2
V: TRBV18
size: many
D: -
DNA: TGTGCCAGCTCACCACGAAACGGGGAGCTGTTTTTT
CDR3: CASSPRNGELFF

J: TRBJ2-7
V: TRBV30
size: many
D: -
DNA: TGTGCCTGGAGTGCCCCCAGGTGGAGCGGCAGCTCCTACGAGCAGTACTTC
CDR3: CAWSAPRWSGSSYEQYF

J: TRBJ2-7
V: TRBV5-1
size: -
D: TRBD2
DNA: TGCGCCAGCAGCTGGACTAGCGGCTACGAGCAGTACTTC
CDR3: CASSWTSGYEQYF

J: TRBJ1-5
V: TRBV9
size: -
D: -
DNA: TGTGCCAGCAGCGTATTCAGGGAGTATAGCAATCAGCCCCAGCATTTT
CDR3: CASSVFREYSNQPQHF

J: TRBJ2-7
V: TRBV11-2
size: -
D: -
DNA: TGTGCCAGCAGCTTAGGTCCGGTCTACGAGCAGTACTTC
CDR3: CASSLGPVYEQYF

J: TRBJ2-3
V: TRBV2
size: many
D: -
DNA: TGTGCCAGCAAACCACAGGGCTCAGATACGCAGTATTTT
CDR3: CASKPQGSDTQYF

J: TRBJ2-2
V: TRBV5-1
size: few
D: -
DNA: TGCGCCAGCAGCTTGACAGTCACCGGGGAGCTGCTTTTT
CDR3: CASSLTVTGELLF

J: TRBJ1-6
V: TRBV3-1
size: many
D: TRBD1
DNA: TGTGCCAGCAGCCGTCCTACAGGGGAGAATAATTCACCCCTCCACTTT
CDR3: CASSRPTGENNSPLHF

J: TRBJ1-2
V: TRBV11-2
size: many
D: TRBD1
DNA: TGTGCCAGCAGCTTATCATGGGAGGGGGCTGACTATGGCTACACCTTC
CDR3: CASSLSWEGADYGYTF

J: TRBJ1-1
V: TRBV5-1
size: many
D: TRBD1
DNA: TGCGCCAGCAGCTTGGCCGAAAGGGGGCGAAGGAGCACTGAAGCTTTCTTT
CDR3: CASSLAERGRRSTEAFF

J: TRBJ2-1
V: TRBV6-1
size: -
D: TRBD2
DNA: TGTGCCAGCAGTGCACTAGCGGGAGCCCACAATGAGCAGTTCTTC
CDR3: CASSALAGAHNEQFF

J: TRBJ1-1
V: TRBV6-2/TRBV6-3
size: -
D: TRBD1
DNA: TGTGCCAGCAGTCAGTTGACAGGGGAGAACACTGAAGCTTTCTTT
CDR3: CASSQLTGENTEAFF

J: TRBJ2-7
V: TRBV20-1
size: -
D: -
DNA: TGCAGTGCTAGAGCCCTGACAGGAGAATCATACGAGCAGTACTTC
CDR3: CSARALTGESYEQYF

J: TRBJ1-6
V: TRBV7-9
size: once
D: TRBD1
DNA: TGTGCCAGCAGCGCTACAGGGGTAAGGTATTCACCCCTCCACTTT
CDR3: CASSATGVRYSPLHF

J: TRBJ2-2
V: TRBV4-1
size: many
D: -
DNA: TGCGCCAGCAGCCAAGATCCTGTGGGAGGGGGCACCGGGGAGCTGTTTTTT
CDR3: CASSQDPVGGGTGELFF

J: TRBJ2-7
V: TRBV3-1
size: -
D: TRBD1
DNA: TGTGCCAGCAGCCTCCGGGACAGGAGCTCCTACGAGCAGTACTTC
CDR3: CASSLRDRSSYEQYF

J: TRBJ2-3
V: TRBV7-2
size: many
D: -
DNA: TGTGCCAGCAGCCCCTCCGTCGGGAGAAGCACAGATACGCAGTATTTT
CDR3: CASSPSVGRSTDTQYF

J: TRBJ1-6
V: TRBV3-1
size: few
D: -
DNA: TGTGCCGGCAGCCAATCCCAGTTCTATAATTCACCCCTCCACTTT
CDR3: CAGSQSQFYNSPLHF

J: TRBJ2-3
V: TRBV7-9
size: few
D: TRBD2
DNA: TGTGCCAGCAGCCCGACTAGCGGGTGGGAGGCAGATACGCAGTATTTT
CDR3: CASSPTSGWEADTQYF

J: TRBJ2-3
V: TRBV6-2/TRBV6-3
size: many
D: TRBD2
DNA: TGTGCCAGCAGTTACCACGGGACTAGCGGGGATAAATTCACAGATACGCAGTATTTT
CDR3: CASSYHGTSGDKFTDTQYF

J: TRBJ2-7
V: TRBV7-9
size: few
D: -
DNA: TGTGCCAGCAGCAGTCCCGAGGGGGGGGGGAGCTCCTACGAGCAGTACTTC
CDR3: CASSSPEGGGSSYEQYF

J: TRBJ2-2
V: TRBV30
size: many
D: -
DNA: TGTGCCTGGAGTGCTTTCATAGGGGGCGGGGAGCTGTTTTTT
CDR3: CAWSAFIGGGELFF

J: TRBJ1-4
V: TRBV29-1
size: -
D: -
DNA: TGCAGCGTTGGGGGGGCAACTAATGAAAAACTGTTTTTT
CDR3: CSVGGATNEKLFF